This T cell receptor (beta chain) was retrieved from a study of blood T cell repertoires in COVID-19. Background on the study: Some COVID-19 samples were acute and others convalescent; all came from the United States, Italy and Spain. From T cells, B-cell-depleted T cells, or PBMCs came the material, which was cDNA or gDNA.

Authors' data handling: Reference gene primer amplification gave nucleated cell count estimates. Data came from immunoSEQ multiplex PCR; TCRdb stores just in-frame clones and leaves some out. For V, J and clone size, that table is used; D and trimming come from the DNA. The sample has more than 90,000 clones; around four fifths are singletons. Germline CDR1 is SGHNT and CDR2 is YENEEA. The CDR3 extends over 15 amino acids. The V segment lost 1 base and the J segment 3 bases; nucleotides outside the gene matches: 2. V gene TRBV11-3 combines with J gene TRBJ2-7; TRBD2 matches at 11 bases. The receptor comes from a woman of 80 years or more with acute or convalescent COVID-19. Source material: peripheral blood. The CDR3 DNA sequence: TGTGCCAGCAGCTTAGGACTAGCGGGGAGCTACGAGCAGTACTTC. Translation gives CASSLGLAGSYEQYF.